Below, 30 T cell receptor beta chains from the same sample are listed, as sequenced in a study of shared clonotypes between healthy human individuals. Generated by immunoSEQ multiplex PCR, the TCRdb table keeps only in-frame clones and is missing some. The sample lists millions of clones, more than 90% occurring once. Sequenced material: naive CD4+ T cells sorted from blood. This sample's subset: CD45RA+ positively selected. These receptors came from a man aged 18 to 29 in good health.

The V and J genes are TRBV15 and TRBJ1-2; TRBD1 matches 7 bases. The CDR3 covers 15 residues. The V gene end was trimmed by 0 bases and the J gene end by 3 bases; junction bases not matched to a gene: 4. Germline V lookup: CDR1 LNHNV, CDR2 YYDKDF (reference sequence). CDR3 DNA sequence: TGTGCCACCAGCAGAGATGCTACAGGGGACTATGGCTACACCTTC. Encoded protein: CATSRDATGDYGYTF.

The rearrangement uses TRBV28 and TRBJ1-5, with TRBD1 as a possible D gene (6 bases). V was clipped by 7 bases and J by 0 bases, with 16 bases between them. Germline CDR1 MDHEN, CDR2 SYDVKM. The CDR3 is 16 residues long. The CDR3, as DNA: TGTGCCAGCACGGGGGGCACTCGATATAGCAATCAGCCCCAGCATTTT. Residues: CASTGGTRYSNQPQHF.

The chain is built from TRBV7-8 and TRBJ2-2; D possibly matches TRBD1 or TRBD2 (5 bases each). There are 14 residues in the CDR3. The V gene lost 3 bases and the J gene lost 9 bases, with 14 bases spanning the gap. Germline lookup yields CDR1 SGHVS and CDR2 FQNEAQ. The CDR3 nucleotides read TGTGCCAGCAGCTTTGAGGGGTTGGGTAGGGAGCTGTTTTTT. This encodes CASSFEGLGRELFF. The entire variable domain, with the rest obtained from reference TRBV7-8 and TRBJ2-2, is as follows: GAGVSQSPRYKVAKRGQDVALRCDPISGHVSLFWYQQALGQGPEFLTYFQNEAQLDKSGLPSDRFFAERPEGSVSTLKIQRTQQEDSAVYLCASSFEGLGRELFFGEGSRLTVL.

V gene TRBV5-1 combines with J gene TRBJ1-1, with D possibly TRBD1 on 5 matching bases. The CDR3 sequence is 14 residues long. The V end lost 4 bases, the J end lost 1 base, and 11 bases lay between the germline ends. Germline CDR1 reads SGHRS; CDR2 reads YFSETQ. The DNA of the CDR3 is TGCGCCAGCAGCGGTCCGGGGACGAACACTGAAGCTTTCTTT. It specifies CASSGPGTNTEAFF.

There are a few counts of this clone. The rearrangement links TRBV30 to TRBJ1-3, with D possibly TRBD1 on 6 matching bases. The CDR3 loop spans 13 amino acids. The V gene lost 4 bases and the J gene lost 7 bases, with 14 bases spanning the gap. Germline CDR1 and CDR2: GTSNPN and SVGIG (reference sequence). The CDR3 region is CAWMIQGGNTIYF. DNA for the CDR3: TGTGCCTGGATGATACAGGGCGGGAACACCATATATTTT.

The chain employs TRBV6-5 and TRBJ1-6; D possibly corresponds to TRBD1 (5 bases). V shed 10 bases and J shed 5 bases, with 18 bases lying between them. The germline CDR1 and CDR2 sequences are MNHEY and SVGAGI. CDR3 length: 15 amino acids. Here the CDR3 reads CATMFTGTHNSPLHF. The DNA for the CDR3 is TGTGCCACCATGTTTACCGGGACCCATAATTCACCCCTCCACTTT.

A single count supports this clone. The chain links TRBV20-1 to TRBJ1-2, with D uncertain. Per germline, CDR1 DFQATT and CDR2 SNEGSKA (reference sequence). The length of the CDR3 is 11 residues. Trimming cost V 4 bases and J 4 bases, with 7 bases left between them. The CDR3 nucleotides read TGCAGTGCTACCGGGAGCTATGGCTACACCTTC. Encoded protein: CSATGSYGYTF.

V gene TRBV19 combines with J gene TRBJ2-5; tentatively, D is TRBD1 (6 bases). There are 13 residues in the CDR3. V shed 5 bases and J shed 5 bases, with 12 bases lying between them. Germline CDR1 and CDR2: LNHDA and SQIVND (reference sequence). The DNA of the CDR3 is TGTGCCAGTAGTGATTGGGGGCGGGAGACCCAGTACTTC. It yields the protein CASSDWGRETQYF.

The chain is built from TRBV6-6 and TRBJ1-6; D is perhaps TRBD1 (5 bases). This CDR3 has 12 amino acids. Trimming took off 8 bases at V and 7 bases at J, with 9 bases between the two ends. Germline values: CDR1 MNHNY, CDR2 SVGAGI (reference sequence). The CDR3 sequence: CASGHANSPLHF. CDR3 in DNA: TGTGCCAGCGGACACGCAAATTCACCCCTCCACTTT.

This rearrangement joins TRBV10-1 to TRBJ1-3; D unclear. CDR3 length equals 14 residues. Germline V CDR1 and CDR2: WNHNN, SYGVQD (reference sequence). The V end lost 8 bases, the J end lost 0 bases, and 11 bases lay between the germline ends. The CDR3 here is CASSQSISGNTIYF. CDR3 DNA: TGCGCCAGCTCGCAGAGTATCTCTGGAAACACCATATATTTT.

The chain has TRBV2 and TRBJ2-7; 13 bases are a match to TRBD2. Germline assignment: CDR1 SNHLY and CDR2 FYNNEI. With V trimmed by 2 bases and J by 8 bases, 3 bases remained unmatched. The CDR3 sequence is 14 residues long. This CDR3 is CASSEWTSGSKQYF. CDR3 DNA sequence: TGTGCCAGCAGTGAATGGACTAGCGGGAGTAAGCAGTACTTC.

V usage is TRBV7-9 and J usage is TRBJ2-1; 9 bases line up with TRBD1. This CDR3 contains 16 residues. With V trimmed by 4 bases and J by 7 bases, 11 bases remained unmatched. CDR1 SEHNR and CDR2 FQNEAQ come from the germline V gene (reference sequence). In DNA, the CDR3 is TGTGCCAGCAGCTGGTACAGGGGGCCTAGAGTTAATGAGCAGTTCTTC. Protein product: CASSWYRGPRVNEQFF.

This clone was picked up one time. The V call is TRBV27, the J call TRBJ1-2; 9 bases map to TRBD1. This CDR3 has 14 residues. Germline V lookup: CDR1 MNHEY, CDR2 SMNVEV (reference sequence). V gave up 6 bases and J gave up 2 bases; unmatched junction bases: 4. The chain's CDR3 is CASRNTGGNYGYTF. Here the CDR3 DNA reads TGTGCCAGCAGGAATACAGGGGGCAACTATGGCTACACCTTC.

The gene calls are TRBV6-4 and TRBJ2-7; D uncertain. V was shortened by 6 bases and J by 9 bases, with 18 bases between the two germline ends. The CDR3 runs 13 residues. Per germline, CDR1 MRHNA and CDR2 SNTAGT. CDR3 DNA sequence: TGTGCCAGCAGCGCCAAGGACCTCTGGGGGCAGTACTTC. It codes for CASSAKDLWGQYF.

CDR3 in DNA: TGTGCCAGCGGCTCTAAATCTCAAGAGACCCAGTACTTC. It codes for CASGSKSQETQYF. J is TRBJ2-5 and V is TRBV6-5; D gene unclear. The V gene lost 8 bases and the J gene lost 2 bases, with 12 bases spanning the gap. Germline V gives CDR1 MNHEY, CDR2 SVGAGI. The CDR3 is made up of 13 amino acids.

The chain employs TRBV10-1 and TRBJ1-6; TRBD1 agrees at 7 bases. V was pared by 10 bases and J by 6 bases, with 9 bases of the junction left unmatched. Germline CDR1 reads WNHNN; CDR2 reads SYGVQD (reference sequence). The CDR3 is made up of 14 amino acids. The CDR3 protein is CANKRQGSNSPLHF. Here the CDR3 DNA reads TGCGCCAATAAAAGACAGGGTTCTAATTCACCCCTCCACTTT.

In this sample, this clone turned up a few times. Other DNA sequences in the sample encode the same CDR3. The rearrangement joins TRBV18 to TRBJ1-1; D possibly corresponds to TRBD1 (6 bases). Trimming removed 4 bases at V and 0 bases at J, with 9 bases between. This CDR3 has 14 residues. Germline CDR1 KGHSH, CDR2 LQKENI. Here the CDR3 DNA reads TGTGCCAGCTCACAGGACAGAGTGAACACTGAAGCTTTCTTT. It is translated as CASSQDRVNTEAFF.

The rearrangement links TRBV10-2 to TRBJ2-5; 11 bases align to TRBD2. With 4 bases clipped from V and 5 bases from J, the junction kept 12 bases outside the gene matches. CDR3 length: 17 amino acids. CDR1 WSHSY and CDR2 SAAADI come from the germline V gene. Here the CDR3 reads CASSGFRVAGGPETQYF. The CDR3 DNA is TGCGCCAGCAGTGGGTTCCGGGTAGCGGGAGGGCCGGAGACCCAGTACTTC.

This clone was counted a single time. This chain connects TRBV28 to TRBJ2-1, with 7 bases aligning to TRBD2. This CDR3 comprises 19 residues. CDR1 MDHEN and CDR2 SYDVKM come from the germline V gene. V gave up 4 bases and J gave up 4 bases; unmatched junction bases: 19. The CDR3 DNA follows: TGTGCCAGCAGTTCGCCTGGGCGGGGGAGCCGGATGGAGTACAATGAGCAGTTCTTC. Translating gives CASSSPGRGSRMEYNEQFF.

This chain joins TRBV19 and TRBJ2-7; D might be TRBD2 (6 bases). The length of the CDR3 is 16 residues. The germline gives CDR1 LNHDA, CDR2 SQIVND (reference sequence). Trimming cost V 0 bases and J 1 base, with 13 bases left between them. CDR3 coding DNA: TGTGCCAGTAGTATAGAAGGGACTGGGAGGTCCTACGAGCAGTACTTC. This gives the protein CASSIEGTGRSYEQYF.

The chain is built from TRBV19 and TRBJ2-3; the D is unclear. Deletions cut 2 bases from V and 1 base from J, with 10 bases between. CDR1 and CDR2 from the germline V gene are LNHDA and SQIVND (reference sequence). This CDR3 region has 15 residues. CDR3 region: CASSISWVGTDTQYF. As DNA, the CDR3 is TGTGCCAGTAGTATAAGTTGGGTCGGCACAGATACGCAGTATTTT. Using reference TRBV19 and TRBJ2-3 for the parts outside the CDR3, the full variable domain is DGGITQSPKYLFRKEGQNVTLSCEQNLNHDAMYWYRQDPGQGLRLIYYSQIVNDFQKGDIAEGYSVSREKKESFPLTVTSAQKNPTAFYLCASSISWVGTDTQYFGPGTRLTVL.

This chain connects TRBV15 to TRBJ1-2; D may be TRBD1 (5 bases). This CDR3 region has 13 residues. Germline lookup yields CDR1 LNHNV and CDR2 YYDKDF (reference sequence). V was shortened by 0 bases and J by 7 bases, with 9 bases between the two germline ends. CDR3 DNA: TGTGCCACCAGCAGAGATGCGCAGGGTGGCTACACCTTC. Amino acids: CATSRDAQGGYTF.

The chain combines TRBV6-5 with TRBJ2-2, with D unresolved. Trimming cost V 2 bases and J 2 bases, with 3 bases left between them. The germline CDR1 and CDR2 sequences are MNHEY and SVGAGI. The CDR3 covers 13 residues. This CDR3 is CASSYENTGELFF. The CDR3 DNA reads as TGTGCCAGCAGTTACGAAAACACCGGGGAGCTGTTTTTT.

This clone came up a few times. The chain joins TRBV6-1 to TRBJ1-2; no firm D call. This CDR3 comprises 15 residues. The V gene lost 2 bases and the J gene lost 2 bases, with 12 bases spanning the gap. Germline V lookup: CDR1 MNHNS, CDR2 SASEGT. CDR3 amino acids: CASSESVAANYGYTF. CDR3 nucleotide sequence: TGTGCCAGCAGTGAATCGGTGGCAGCGAACTATGGCTACACCTTC.

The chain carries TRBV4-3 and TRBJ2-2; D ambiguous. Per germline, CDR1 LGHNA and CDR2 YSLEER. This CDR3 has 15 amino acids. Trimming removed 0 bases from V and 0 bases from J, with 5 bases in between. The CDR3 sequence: CASSQDYSNTGELFF. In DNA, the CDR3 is TGCGCCAGCAGCCAAGATTACTCGAACACCGGGGAGCTGTTTTTT.

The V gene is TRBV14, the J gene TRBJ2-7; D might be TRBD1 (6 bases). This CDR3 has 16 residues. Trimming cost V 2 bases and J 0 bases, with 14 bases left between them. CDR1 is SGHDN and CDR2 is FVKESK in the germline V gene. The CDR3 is CASSQSGQRGSYEQYF. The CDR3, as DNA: TGTGCCAGCAGCCAATCAGGACAGAGGGGCTCCTACGAGCAGTACTTC.

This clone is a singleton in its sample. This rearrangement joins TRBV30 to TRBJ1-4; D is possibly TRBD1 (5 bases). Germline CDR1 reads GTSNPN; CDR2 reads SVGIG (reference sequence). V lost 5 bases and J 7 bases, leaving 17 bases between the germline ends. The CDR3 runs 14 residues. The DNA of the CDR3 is TGTGCCTGGGACAACACAGGAGTGTCTGAAAAACTGTTTTTT. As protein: CAWDNTGVSEKLFF.

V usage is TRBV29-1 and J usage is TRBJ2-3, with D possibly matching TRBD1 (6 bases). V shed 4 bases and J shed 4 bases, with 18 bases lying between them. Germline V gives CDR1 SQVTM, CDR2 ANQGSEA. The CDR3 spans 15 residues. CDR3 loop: CSVVVPGHRADTQYF. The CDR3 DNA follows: TGCAGCGTTGTAGTTCCGGGACATAGGGCAGATACGCAGTATTTT.

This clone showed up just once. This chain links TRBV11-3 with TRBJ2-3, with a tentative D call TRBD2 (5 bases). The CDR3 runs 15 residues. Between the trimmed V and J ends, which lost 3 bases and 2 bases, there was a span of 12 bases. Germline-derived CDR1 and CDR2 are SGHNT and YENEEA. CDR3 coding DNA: TGTGCCAGCAGCTTGGGCCCGGACTTCACAGATACGCAGTATTTT. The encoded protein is CASSLGPDFTDTQYF.

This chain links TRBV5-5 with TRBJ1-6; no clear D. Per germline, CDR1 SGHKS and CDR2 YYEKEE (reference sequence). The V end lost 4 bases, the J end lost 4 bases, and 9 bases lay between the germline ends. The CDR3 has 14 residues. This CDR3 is CASSAGLYNSPLHF. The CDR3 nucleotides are TGTGCCAGCAGCGCCGGACTGTATAATTCACCCCTCCACTTT.